This TCR beta chain was captured in a study of CD8+CD57+ T cells in acquired aplastic anemia. Genomic DNA constituted the template upon which TCR beta VDJ and CDR3 profiling was performed. TCRdb re-analysed the reads in MiXCR, keeping a single row per CDR3 protein. The data hold fewer than 250,000 distinct CDR3 sequences, with 45% to 50% observed a single time. Losses at the gene ends were 8 bases for V and 0 bases for J; bases not matched to a gene: 2. CDR3 length: 14 amino acids. Per the germline V gene, CDR1 is KGHDR and CDR2 is SFDVKD. Patients who underwent sequencing had shown CD8+CD57+ cell expansion by flow cytometry. Severe acquired aplastic anemia was present in all patients.

The sequencing input was sorted CD4+, CD8+, or CD8+CD57+ T cells (not recorded which) from PBMCs. The V call is TRBV24-1, the J call TRBJ2-2, with TRBD1 matching 7 bases. The receptor comes from a human donor with aplastic anemia. CDR3 amino acids: CATKGTANTGELFF. In DNA, the CDR3 is TGTGCCACCAAGGGGACAGCGAACACCGGGGAGCTGTTTTTT.